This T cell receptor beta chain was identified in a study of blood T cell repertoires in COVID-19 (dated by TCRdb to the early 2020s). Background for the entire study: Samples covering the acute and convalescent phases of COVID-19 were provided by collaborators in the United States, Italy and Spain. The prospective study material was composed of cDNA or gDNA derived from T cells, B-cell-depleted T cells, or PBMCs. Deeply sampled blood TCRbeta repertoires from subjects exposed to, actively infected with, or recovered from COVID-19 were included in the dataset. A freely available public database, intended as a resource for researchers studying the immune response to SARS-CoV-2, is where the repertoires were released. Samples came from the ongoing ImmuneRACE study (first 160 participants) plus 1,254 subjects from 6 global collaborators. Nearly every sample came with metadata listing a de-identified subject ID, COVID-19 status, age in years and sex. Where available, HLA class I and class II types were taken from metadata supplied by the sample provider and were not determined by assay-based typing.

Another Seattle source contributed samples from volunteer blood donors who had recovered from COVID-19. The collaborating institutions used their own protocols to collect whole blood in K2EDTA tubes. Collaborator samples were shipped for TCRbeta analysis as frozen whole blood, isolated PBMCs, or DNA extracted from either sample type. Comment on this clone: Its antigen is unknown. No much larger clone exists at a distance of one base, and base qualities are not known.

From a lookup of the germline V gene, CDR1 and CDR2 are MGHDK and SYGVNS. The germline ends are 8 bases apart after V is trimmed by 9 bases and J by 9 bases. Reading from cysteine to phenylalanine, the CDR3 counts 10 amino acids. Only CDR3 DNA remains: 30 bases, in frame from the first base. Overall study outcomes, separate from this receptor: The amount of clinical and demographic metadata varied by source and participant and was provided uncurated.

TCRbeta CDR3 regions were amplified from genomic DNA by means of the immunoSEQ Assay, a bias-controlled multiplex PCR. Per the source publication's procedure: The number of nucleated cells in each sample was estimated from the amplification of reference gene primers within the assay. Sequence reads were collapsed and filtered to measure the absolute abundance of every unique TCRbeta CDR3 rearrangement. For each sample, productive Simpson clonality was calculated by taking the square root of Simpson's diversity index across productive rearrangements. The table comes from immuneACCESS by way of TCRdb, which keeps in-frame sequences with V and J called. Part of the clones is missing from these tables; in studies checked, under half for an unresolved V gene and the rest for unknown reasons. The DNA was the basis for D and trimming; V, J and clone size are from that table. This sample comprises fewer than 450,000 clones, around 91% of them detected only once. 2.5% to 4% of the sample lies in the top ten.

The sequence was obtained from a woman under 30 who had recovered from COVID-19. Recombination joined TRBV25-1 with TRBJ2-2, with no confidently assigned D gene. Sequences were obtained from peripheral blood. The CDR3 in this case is CARLGRELFF. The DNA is TGTGCCAGGCTGGGCCGGGAGCTGTTTTTT. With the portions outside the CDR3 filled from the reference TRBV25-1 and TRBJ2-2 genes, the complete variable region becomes EADIYQTPRYLVIGTGKKITLECSQTMGHDKMYWYQQDPGMELHLIHYSYGVNSTEKGDLSSESTVSRIRTEHFPLTLESARPSHTSQYLCARLGRELFFGEGSRLTVL.